The 29 T cell receptor beta chains reported below all come from one sample, sequenced in a study of blood T cells in healthy people across ages (dated by TCRdb to the mid-2010s). Library construction relied on 5' RACE. The reads were generated on an Illumina HiSeq 2500. A second PCR of about 7 to 12 cycles was run with a J-beta primer mix and a sample-barcoded 5' primer. TCRdb ran its own pipeline on the public reads, namely fastp trimming at Q25 and MiXCR clone calling, and kept in-frame beta chains. Rows with one shared CDR3 protein collapse into an entry with the most common genes and DNA. In this sample the table shows about 560,000 distinct CDR3 sequences, about 28% of which occur a single time. The ten biggest clones cover under 4.5% of the sample. These data were also reused for a study on T cells of mothers and their children.

Sequenced input: blood. The source of these receptors is a boy aged 2-9 years in good health.

In its sample, this clonotype was seen a few times. This chain links TRBV6-6 with TRBJ2-6, with TRBD1 identical over 8 bases. The CDR3 has 13 residues. The V segment lost 8 bases and the J segment 12 bases; nucleotides outside the gene matches: 9. Germline loops: CDR1 MNHNY, CDR2 SVGAGI (reference sequence). CDR3 nucleotide sequence: TGTGCCAGCCAAGACAGGGACAGGTCCGTCCTGACTTTC. Its protein product is CASQDRDRSVLTF.

This clonotype has more than one count but fewer than ten. V gene TRBV4-3 combines with J gene TRBJ2-1; 8 bases agree with TRBD2. This CDR3 has 15 amino acids. Germline V CDR1 and CDR2: LGHNA, YSLEER. The ends lost 1 base at V and 4 bases at J; junction bases unmatched: 3. The CDR3 loop is CASSQGASGYNEQFF. The DNA for the CDR3 is TGCGCCAGCAGCCAAGGGGCTAGCGGGTACAATGAGCAGTTCTTC.

The genes are TRBV29-1 and TRBJ1-2, with D unresolved. Germline V gene data show CDR1 as SQVTM and CDR2 as ANQGSEA. The CDR3 runs 11 residues. Between the trimmed V and J ends, which lost 6 bases and 8 bases, there was a span of 13 bases. CDR3 sequence (DNA): TGCAGCGTACGGACTCAGGACGGCTACACCTTC. Encoded protein: CSVRTQDGYTF.

The chain recombines TRBV15 with TRBJ2-5; 8 nucleotides match TRBD1. The DNA end favors TRBJ2-7, so the J call may be wrong. The CDR3 consists of 14 residues. Germline loops: CDR1 LNHNV, CDR2 YYDKDF (reference sequence). CDR3 sequence: CATSRGDRQHEQYF. For the CDR3, the DNA is TGTGCCACCAGCAGAGGGGACAGGCAACACGAGCAGTACTTC.

V and J are TRBV30 and TRBJ2-5, with D possibly TRBD1 on 5 matching bases. The V gene's germline CDR1 is GTSNPN and CDR2 SVGIG (reference sequence). Trimming took off 3 bases at V and 5 bases at J, with 13 bases between the two ends. The CDR3 is made up of 13 amino acids. For the CDR3, the DNA is TGTGCCTGGAGCCGGCCCAGGGTGGAGACCCAGTACTTC. Its translation: CAWSRPRVETQYF.

The chain uses TRBV6-6 and TRBJ2-5, with D unresolved. Near its end, the DNA agrees better with TRBJ2-1, so the J call may be wrong. This CDR3 contains 10 residues. Looked up from germline, CDR1 is MNHNY and CDR2 is SVGAGI (reference sequence). Here the CDR3 DNA reads TGTGCCAGCAATTCATATGAGCAGTTCTTC. Protein sequence: CASNSYEQFF.

The genes are TRBV13 and TRBJ2-5; 9 bases agree with TRBD2. The J call is in doubt because the DNA end fits TRBJ2-7 better. Per the germline V gene, CDR1 is PRHDT and CDR2 is FYEKMQ (reference sequence). CDR3 size: 16 residues. In nucleotides, the CDR3 is TGTGCCAGCAGCTTTTTTGGGGGACTAGCCGCCTACGAGCAGTACTTC. This translates into CASSFFGGLAAYEQYF.

This clonotype was observed a few times. The chain is built from TRBV7-9 and TRBJ2-7, with 9 nucleotides matching TRBD2. The V gene end was trimmed by 3 bases and the J gene end by 5 bases; junction bases not matched to a gene: 5. The length of the CDR3 is 14 residues. Germline V gene sequence: CDR1 SEHNR, CDR2 FQNEAQ (reference sequence). CDR3 nucleotide sequence: TGTGCCAGCAGCTTCGTAGCGGGAGTCGACGAGCAGTACTTC. Its protein product is CASSFVAGVDEQYF.

This chain connects TRBV5-6 to TRBJ2-1; D call uncertain. The closer fit of TRBJ2-7 to the DNA end suggests the J call may be wrong. The CDR3 sequence is 15 residues long. Looked up from germline, CDR1 is SGHDT and CDR2 is YYEEEE. CDR3 in DNA: TGTGCCAGCAGCTTGGAACAGTTCCCCTCCTACGAGCAGTACTTC. Translating gives CASSLEQFPSYEQYF.

The table lists this clonotype with a few counts. The rearrangement uses TRBV29-1 and TRBJ2-1; 7 bases align to TRBD2. CDR1 and CDR2 from the germline V gene are SQVTM and ANQGSEA. The trim removed 3 bases at V and 3 bases at J, leaving 11 bases unmatched. The CDR3 totals 16 residues. The CDR3, as DNA: TGCAGCGTTGAGGGCTTGGGGGGGATCGTCTACAATGAGCAGTTCTTC. This translates into CSVEGLGGIVYNEQFF.

This clonotype has only a few counts. This chain links TRBV19 with TRBJ2-4, with D perhaps matching TRBD1 or TRBD2 (6 bases each). Per the germline V gene, CDR1 is LNHDA and CDR2 is SQIVND (reference sequence). The CDR3 is 14 residues long. V was cut by 1 base and J by 8 bases, with 12 bases left in between. The CDR3 DNA sequence: TGTGCCAGTAGTATAGGGGGGGCTTTTGACATTCAGTACTTC. It specifies CASSIGGAFDIQYF.

The V gene is TRBV15, the J gene TRBJ2-1; 12 bases match TRBD2. V dropped 5 bases and J dropped 6; count of bases not matched to a gene: 5. CDR1 and CDR2 (germline): LNHNV, YYDKDF (reference sequence). This CDR3 has 15 residues. CDR3 amino acids: CATSLGLAGFNEQFF. The DNA for the CDR3 is TGTGCCACCAGCCTCGGACTAGCGGGGTTCAATGAGCAGTTCTTC.

This chain links TRBV29-1 with TRBJ1-2; 8 bases are a match to TRBD1. The CDR3 spans 15 residues. Trimming at V came to 3 bases and at J to 5 bases, leaving 11 bases not matched to a gene. Germline V CDR1 and CDR2: SQVTM, ANQGSEA. The CDR3 DNA follows: TGCAGCGTTGAGGTTTACCAGGGGGCGGGTTATGGCTACACCTTC. This sequence encodes CSVEVYQGAGYGYTF.

The J gene is TRBJ2-4, the V gene TRBV7-2; TRBD2 is a possible D gene (7 bases). CDR3 length: 16 amino acids. V gave up 5 bases and J gave up 4 bases, with 18 bases separating them. Germline lookup yields CDR1 SGHTA and CDR2 FQGNSA. The CDR3 nucleotides read TGTGCCAGCAGCCCGAGGGGGGGGCGGCAAAAAAACATTCAGTACTTC. Translation gives CASSPRGGRQKNIQYF.

This clonotype has just a few counts. V is TRBV6-5 and J is TRBJ1-1; D may be TRBD1 (6 bases). V lost 6 bases and J 1 base, leaving 12 bases between the germline ends. This CDR3 has 14 residues. CDR1 is MNHEY, CDR2 SVGAGI, per germline. The CDR3 reads CASRLRQENTEAFF. The DNA of the CDR3 is TGTGCCAGCAGGCTCCGACAGGAGAACACTGAAGCTTTCTTT.

This clonotype was detected a few times. The V and J genes are TRBV9 and TRBJ1-2; D may be TRBD1 (5 bases). Germline V gene lookup returns CDR1 SGDLS and CDR2 YYNGEE. The CDR3 is made up of 12 amino acids. Trimming removed 5 bases at V and 7 bases at J, with 12 bases between. The CDR3 protein is CASSVPRGGYTF. For the CDR3, the DNA is TGTGCCAGCAGTGTCCCTAGGGGTGGCTACACCTTC.

The chain links TRBV18 to TRBJ1-3, with 9 bases lining up with TRBD1. V trimming: 6 bases; J trimming: 4 bases; junction bases outside the gene matches: 13. In germline, CDR1 is KGHSH, CDR2 LQKENI. CDR3 length equals 17 residues. The CDR3 coding sequence is TGTGCCAGCTCCCCTTCGGGAACAGGGGGCAGCGGAAACACCATATATTTT. Residues: CASSPSGTGGSGNTIYF.

The chain combines TRBV2 with TRBJ1-2; no clear D. CDR1 is SNHLY and CDR2 is FYNNEI in the germline V gene. This CDR3 region has 11 residues. The V end lost 6 bases, the J end lost 8 bases, and 10 bases lay between the germline ends. The CDR3 nucleotides read TGTGCCAGCAGCCGCCGCGGGGGCTACACCTTC. This sequence encodes CASSRRGGYTF.

This clonotype was found a few times. V and J are TRBV21-1 and TRBJ2-2; TRBD1, the table's D call, lacks a check against the DNA. TRBV21-1 is labeled a pseudogene. This CDR3 has 15 amino acids. CDR3 coding DNA: TGTGCCAGCAGCAAAGGGGACAGGGGGGACCGGGAGCTGTTTTTT. It is translated as CASSKGDRGDRELFF.

The chain couples TRBV10-3 to TRBJ1-1; D not certain. The CDR3 extends over 13 amino acids. The V gene lost 2 bases and the J gene lost 2 bases, with 6 bases spanning the gap. CDR1 is ENHRY, CDR2 SYGVKD, per germline. The chain's CDR3 is CAISEPSNTEAFF. CDR3 in DNA: TGTGCCATCAGTGAGCCCAGCAACACTGAAGCTTTCTTT.

This clonotype came up many times. This rearrangement joins TRBV10-3 to TRBJ2-7, with a possible D match to TRBD1 (5 bases). The V gene lost 6 bases and the J gene lost 1 base, with 7 bases spanning the gap. CDR1 and CDR2 from the germline V gene are ENHRY and SYGVKD. The CDR3 runs to 12 residues. The CDR3 sequence is CAISDRSYEQYF. The CDR3 bases are TGTGCCATCAGCGACAGATCCTACGAGCAGTACTTC.

The chain joins TRBV28 to TRBJ2-3; D uncertain. With 4 bases removed from V and 6 bases from J, the gap between germline ends came to 20 bases. Germline CDR1 reads MDHEN; CDR2 reads SYDVKM. This CDR3 is built from 16 residues. The CDR3 sequence: CASSSVLGSAFDTQYF. DNA for the CDR3: TGTGCCAGCAGTTCCGTCCTAGGTTCGGCATTCGATACGCAGTATTTT.

The chain uses TRBV7-9 and TRBJ2-7, with 7 bases aligning to TRBD2. Trimming removed 2 bases from V and 0 bases from J; junction bases left unmatched: 4. The CDR3 totals 15 residues. Germline CDR1 reads SEHNR; CDR2 reads FQNEAQ (reference sequence). CDR3 region: CASSLLASGSYEQYF. DNA of the CDR3: TGTGCCAGCAGCTTACTGGCTAGCGGCTCCTACGAGCAGTACTTC.

This rearrangement joins TRBV20-1 to TRBJ2-1, with a weak D call TRBD1 (6 bases). Trimming took off 6 bases at V and 3 bases at J, with 18 bases between the two ends. The CDR3 sequence is 15 residues long. CDR1 and CDR2 (germline): DFQATT, SNEGSKA (reference sequence). CDR3 residues: CSALTSGTLYNEQFF. The CDR3 DNA reads TGCAGTGCCCTGACTTCCGGGACACTCTACAATGAGCAGTTCTTC.

This clonotype was detected only a few times. The chain carries TRBV4-3 and TRBJ2-3; D is uncertain. Germline V lookup: CDR1 LGHNA, CDR2 YSLEER. Trimming pared 1 base from V and 2 bases from J, leaving 10 bases between. This CDR3 is built from 15 residues. The CDR3, as DNA: TGCGCCAGCAGCCAAGTTAGAGCCTACACAGATACGCAGTATTTT. It codes for CASSQVRAYTDTQYF.

J is TRBJ2-7 and V is TRBV7-6, with D possibly being TRBD1 (6 bases). Germline CDR1 SGHVS, CDR2 FNYEAQ. The V end was cut by 3 bases, the J end by 4 bases, with 13 bases between. The CDR3 runs 14 residues. The CDR3 here is CASSFGRGHYEQYF. The CDR3 DNA is TGTGCCAGCAGCTTCGGCAGGGGTCATTACGAGCAGTACTTC.

For the CDR3, the DNA is TGCGCCAGCAGCCAGGACAGTTCCAGCTCCTACGAGCAGTACTTC. This encodes CASSQDSSSSYEQYF. The V call is TRBV5-1, the J call TRBJ2-7, with a possible D match to TRBD1 (6 bases). CDR1 is SGHRS and CDR2 is YFSETQ in the germline V gene. This CDR3 contains 15 residues. Trimming cost V 4 bases and J 0 bases, with 14 bases left between them.

This clonotype was detected only a few times. The chain employs TRBV27 and TRBJ2-7; perhaps TRBD1 as D (5 bases). CDR1 MNHEY and CDR2 SMNVEV come from the germline V gene (reference sequence). Trimming left V 5 bases short and J 7 bases short, with 12 bases between. This CDR3 spans 12 amino acids. The CDR3 DNA reads TGTGCCAGCAGTCGTCCTAAGGGGGAGCAGTACTTC. It codes for CASSRPKGEQYF.

This clonotype was detected a few times. Here the CDR3 reads CASSPPIAAYNEQFF. In nucleotides, the CDR3 is TGTGCCAGCAGTCCTCCGATCGCGGCCTACAATGAGCAGTTCTTC. The chain carries TRBV7-9 and TRBJ2-1; D gene uncertain. Trimming stripped 6 bases from V and 2 bases from J, with 14 bases between. Germline CDR1 reads SEHNR; CDR2 reads FQNEAQ (reference sequence). The CDR3 runs to 15 residues.